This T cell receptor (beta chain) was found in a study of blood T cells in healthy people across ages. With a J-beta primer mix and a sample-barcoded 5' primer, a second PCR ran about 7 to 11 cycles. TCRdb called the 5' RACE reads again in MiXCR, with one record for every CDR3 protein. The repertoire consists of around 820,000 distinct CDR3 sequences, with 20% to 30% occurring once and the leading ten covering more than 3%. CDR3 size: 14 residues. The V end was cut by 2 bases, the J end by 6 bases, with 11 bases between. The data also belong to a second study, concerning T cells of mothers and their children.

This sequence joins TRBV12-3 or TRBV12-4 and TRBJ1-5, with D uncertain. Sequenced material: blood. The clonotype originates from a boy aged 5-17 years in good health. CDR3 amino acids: CASSLSQMGQPQHF. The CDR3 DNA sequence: TGTGCCAGCAGTTTATCTCAGATGGGTCAGCCCCAGCATTTT.